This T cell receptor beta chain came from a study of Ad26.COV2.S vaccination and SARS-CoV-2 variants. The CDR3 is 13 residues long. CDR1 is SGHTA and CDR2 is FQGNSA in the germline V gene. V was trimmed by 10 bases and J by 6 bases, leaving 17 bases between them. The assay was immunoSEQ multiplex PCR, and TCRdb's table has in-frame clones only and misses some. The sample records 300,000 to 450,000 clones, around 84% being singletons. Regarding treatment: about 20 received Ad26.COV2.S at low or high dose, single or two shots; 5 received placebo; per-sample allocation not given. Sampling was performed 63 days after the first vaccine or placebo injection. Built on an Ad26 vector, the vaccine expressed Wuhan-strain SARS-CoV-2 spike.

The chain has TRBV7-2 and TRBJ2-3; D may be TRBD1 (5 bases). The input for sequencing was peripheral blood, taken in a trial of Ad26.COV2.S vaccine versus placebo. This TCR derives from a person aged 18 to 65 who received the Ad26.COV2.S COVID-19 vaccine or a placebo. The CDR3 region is CAIEQGAIDTQYF. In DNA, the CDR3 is TGTGCCATCGAGCAAGGGGCCATCGATACGCAGTATTTT.